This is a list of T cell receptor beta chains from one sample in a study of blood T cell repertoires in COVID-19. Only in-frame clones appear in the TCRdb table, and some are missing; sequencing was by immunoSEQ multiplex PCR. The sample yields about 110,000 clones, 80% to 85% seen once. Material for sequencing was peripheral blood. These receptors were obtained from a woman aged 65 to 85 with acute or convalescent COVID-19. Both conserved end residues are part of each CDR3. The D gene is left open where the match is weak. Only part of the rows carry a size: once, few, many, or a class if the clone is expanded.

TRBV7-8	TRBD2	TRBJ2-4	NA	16	TGTGCCAGCAGCGCCTTTTGGGGGGGGACCAAAAACATTCAGTACTTC	CASSAFWGGTKNIQYF
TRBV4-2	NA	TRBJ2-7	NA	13	TGTGCCAGCAGCCGAGACCTAGTAGGCGAGCAGTACTTC	CASSRDLVGEQYF
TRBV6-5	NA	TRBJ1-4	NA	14	TGTGCCAGCAGTAGACAGTCAACTAATGAAAAACTGTTTTTT	CASSRQSTNEKLFF
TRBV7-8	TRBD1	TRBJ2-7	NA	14	TGTGCCAGCAGCCTCGCCCGACAGGGGCGCGAGCAGTACTTC	CASSLARQGREQYF
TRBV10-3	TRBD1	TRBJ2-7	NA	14	TGTGCCATCCTAGGAGGGACAGGGGGCTACGAGCAGTACTTC	CAILGGTGGYEQYF
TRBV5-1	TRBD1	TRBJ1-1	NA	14	TGCGCCAGCAGCACCCAGGGGGTGGATACTGAAGCTTTCTTT	CASSTQGVDTEAFF
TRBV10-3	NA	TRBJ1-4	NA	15	TGTGCCATCAGTGATTCGGCAGGGGTAGAGGAAAAACTGTTTTTT	CAISDSAGVEEKLFF
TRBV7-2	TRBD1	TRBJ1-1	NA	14	TGTGCCAGCAGCCCCCGGACAGGGAACACTGAAGCTTTCTTT	CASSPRTGNTEAFF
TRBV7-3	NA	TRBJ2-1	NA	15	TGTGCCAGCAGCTTAAACCCAGGAGGGTACAATGAGCAGTTCTTC	CASSLNPGGYNEQFF
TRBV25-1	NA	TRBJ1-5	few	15	TGTGCCAGCAGTGAAGATTACAGGAGCAATCAGCCCCAGCATTTT	CASSEDYRSNQPQHF
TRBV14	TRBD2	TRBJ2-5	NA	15	TGTGCCAGCAGCCGACCGGTGGGGGAGGGAGAGACCCAGTACTTC	CASSRPVGEGETQYF
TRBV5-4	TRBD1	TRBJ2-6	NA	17	TGTGCCAGCAGCTTGGACCCCAGGGGGCCGGGGGCCAACGTCCTGACTTTC	CASSLDPRGPGANVLTF
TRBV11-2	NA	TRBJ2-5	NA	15	TGTGCCAGCAGCTTAGGTAGTGGAGGGTTCGAGACCCAGTACTTC	CASSLGSGGFETQYF
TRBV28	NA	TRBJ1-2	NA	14	TGTGCCAGCAGTCTCCCTAGCCGGGGGAGAGGCTACACCTTC	CASSLPSRGRGYTF
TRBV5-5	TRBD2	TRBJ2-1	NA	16	TGTGCCAGCAGGCCACAACTAGCGGGGGGCTACAATGAGCAGTTCTTC	CASRPQLAGGYNEQFF
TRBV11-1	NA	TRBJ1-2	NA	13	TGTGCCAGCAGCCCCGAGGTTAACTATGGCTACACCTTC	CASSPEVNYGYTF
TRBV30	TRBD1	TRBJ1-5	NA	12	TGTGCCTTTGACAGGGCCAATCAGCCCCAGCATTTT	CAFDRANQPQHF
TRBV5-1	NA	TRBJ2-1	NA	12	TGCGCCAGCAGCTTGTATGACAATGAGCAGTTCTTC	CASSLYDNEQFF
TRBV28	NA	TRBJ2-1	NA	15	TGTGCCAGCAGTCCGAGCGGCCGCTCCTACAATGAGCAGTTCTTC	CASSPSGRSYNEQFF
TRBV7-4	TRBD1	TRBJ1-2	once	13	TGTGCCAGCAGCGCCCGACAGGGGCATGGCTACACCTTC	CASSARQGHGYTF
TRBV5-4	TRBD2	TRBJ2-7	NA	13	TGTGCCAGCAGCTTGGCCGGGGGGGACGAGCAGTACTTC	CASSLAGGDEQYF
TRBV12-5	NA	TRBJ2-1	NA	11	TGTGCTAGTGGGCGACGGGATGAGCAGTTCTTC	CASGRRDEQFF
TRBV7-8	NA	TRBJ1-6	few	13	TGTGCCAGCAGCCTCGGGGGGAATTCACCCCTCCACTTT	CASSLGGNSPLHF
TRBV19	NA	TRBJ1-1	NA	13	TGTGCCAGTAGTACAGGGGACAACACTGAAGCTTTCTTT	CASSTGDNTEAFF
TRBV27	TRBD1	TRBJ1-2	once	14	TGTGCCAGCAGTCCATACGACAGGGAAGGCGGCTACACCTTC	CASSPYDREGGYTF
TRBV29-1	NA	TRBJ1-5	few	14	TGCAGCGTTCGGGAAACGCTAGGGCCGGGGCCCCAGCATTTT	CSVRETLGPGPQHF
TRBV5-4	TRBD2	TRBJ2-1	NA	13	TGTGCCAGCACCTTCCCAGGGAGGGCTGAGCAGTTCTTC	CASTFPGRAEQFF
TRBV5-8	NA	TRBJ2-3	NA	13	TGTGCCAGCAGCTCTGTTAGAGGAGATACGCAGTATTTT	CASSSVRGDTQYF
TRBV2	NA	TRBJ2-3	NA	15	TGTGCCAGCAGTAACAGCCTCTCTAGCACAGATACGCAGTATTTT	CASSNSLSSTDTQYF
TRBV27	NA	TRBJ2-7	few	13	TGTGCCAGCACCAGGGCAGGGGAAAACGAGCAGTACTTC	CASTRAGENEQYF
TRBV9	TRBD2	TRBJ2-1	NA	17	TGTGCCAGCAGCGTAGGCGGCGGGAGGGAATACTACAATGAGCAGTTCTTC	CASSVGGGREYYNEQFF
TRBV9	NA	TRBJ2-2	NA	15	TGTGCCAGCAGCCGGGGGGCCTTGCAGTCCGGGGAGCTGTTTTTT	CASSRGALQSGELFF
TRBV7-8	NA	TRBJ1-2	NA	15	TGTGCCAGCAGGCGGGACGGCTGGGGGATTTATGGCTACACCTTC	CASRRDGWGIYGYTF
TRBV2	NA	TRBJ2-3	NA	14	TGTGCCAGGGCCGCACCGGGTAGCACAGATACGCAGTATTTT	CARAAPGSTDTQYF
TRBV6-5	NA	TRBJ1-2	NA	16	TGTGCCAGCAGTTACTCAATGCGTGCGGCAGTCTATGGCTACACCTTC	CASSYSMRAAVYGYTF
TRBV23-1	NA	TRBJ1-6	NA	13	TGCGCCCCCACAGCCGCCTATAATTCACCCCTCCACTTT	CAPTAAYNSPLHF
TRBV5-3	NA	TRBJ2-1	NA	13	TGTGCCAGAAGCTTGGACTACTACAATGAGCAGTTCTTC	CARSLDYYNEQFF
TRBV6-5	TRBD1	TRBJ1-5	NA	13	TGTGCCAGCAGTCGGACAGGGAGTCAGCCCCAGCATTTT	CASSRTGSQPQHF
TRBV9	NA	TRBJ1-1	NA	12	TGTGCCAGCAGCTCACAGGGTCAGGAAGCTTTCTTT	CASSSQGQEAFF
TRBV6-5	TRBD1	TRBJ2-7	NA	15	TGTGCCAGCAGTTACTCGGACAGGGGGCCCTACGAGCAGTACTTC	CASSYSDRGPYEQYF
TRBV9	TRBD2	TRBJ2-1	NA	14	TGTGCCACCTCAAGGGGCGGGAGGGACAATGAGCAGTTCTTC	CATSRGGRDNEQFF
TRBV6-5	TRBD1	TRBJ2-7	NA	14	TGTGCCAGCAGTCGGGTGGGACAGGGGGATAAGGGGTACTTC	CASSRVGQGDKGYF
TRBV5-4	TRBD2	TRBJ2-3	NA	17	TGTGCCAGCAGCTTATCAGCGGGGGGGCCCCAGACAGATACGCAGTATTTT	CASSLSAGGPQTDTQYF
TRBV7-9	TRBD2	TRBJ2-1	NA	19	TGTGCCAGCAGCTTGGGACTAGCGGGGGGCGCGAGCTCCTACAATGAGCAGTTCTTC	CASSLGLAGGASSYNEQFF
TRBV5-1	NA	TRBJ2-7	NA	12	TGCGCCAGCAGCGGCGGGTTCTACGAGCAGTACTTC	CASSGGFYEQYF
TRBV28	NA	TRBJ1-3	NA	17	TGTGCCAGCAGTTTAATCCCACACACCGGGTTTGGAAACACCATATATTTT	CASSLIPHTGFGNTIYF
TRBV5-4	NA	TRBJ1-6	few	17	TGTGCCAGCAGCCCGGGCGGGAGCCGCTCCTATAATTCACCCCTCCACTTT	CASSPGGSRSYNSPLHF
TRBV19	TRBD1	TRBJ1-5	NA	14	TGTGCCACCCGCCGGGACAGGAGCAATCAGCCCCAGCATTTT	CATRRDRSNQPQHF
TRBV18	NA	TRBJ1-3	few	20	TGTGCCAGCTCACCTCAGGTCCTACCTCAGGGGAAATTCTCTGGAAACACCATATATTTT	CASSPQVLPQGKFSGNTIYF
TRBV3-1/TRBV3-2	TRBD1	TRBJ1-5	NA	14	TGTGCCAGCAGCCAAGGACAGGGCTATCAGCCCCAGCATTTT	CASSQGQGYQPQHF
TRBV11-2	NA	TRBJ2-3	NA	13	TGTGCCAGCAGCTTAGAGACTACAGATACGCAGTATTTT	CASSLETTDTQYF
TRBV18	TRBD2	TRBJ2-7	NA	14	TGTGCCAGCTCAAGCCCGGGACTAGGCTACGAGCAGTACTTC	CASSSPGLGYEQYF
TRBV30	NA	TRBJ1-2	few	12	TGTGCCTGGAGCAGCGCTTTGGAGGGCTACACCTTC	CAWSSALEGYTF
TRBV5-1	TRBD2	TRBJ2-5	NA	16	TGCGCCAGCAGCTTGGAGGCTAGCGGGGGATGGGAGACCCAGTACTTC	CASSLEASGGWETQYF
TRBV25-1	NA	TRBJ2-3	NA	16	TGTGCCAGCAGTTTCCCAGGGGGGCCGGGCACAGATACGCAGTATTTT	CASSFPGGPGTDTQYF
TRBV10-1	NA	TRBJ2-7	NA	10	TGCGCCACCTCGGGTAACGAGCAGTACTTC	CATSGNEQYF
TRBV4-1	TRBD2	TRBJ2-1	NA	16	TGCGCCAGCCGCCCACTAGCGACAAGCTCCTACAATGAGCAGTTCTTC	CASRPLATSSYNEQFF
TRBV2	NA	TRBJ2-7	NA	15	TGTGCCAGCAGTGAATCCCCTGCCAGCTCCTACGAGCAGTACTTC	CASSESPASSYEQYF
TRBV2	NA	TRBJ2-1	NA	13	TGTGCCAGCACTGAAGGAGGCTTAAATGAGCAGTTCTTC	CASTEGGLNEQFF